This is a list of T cell receptor beta chains from one sample in a study of T cell therapy after organ transplantation. Antigen specificity for these receptors is unknown. Assay used: immunoSEQ multiplex PCR; TCRdb lists only in-frame clones, some missing. The table includes approximately 52,000 clones, approximately 94% detected once. The sample consisted of CD8+ T cells from blood, taken before autologous CMV-specific T cell therapy. The receptor set was obtained from a human patient who had received a solid organ transplant and had CMV disease. The CDR3 runs from the conserved cysteine through the conserved F or W. D genes are given only for firm matches. Clone sizes are given selectively: once, few, many, or a class where the clone is expanded.

D gene: -
clone size: once
J gene: TRBJ2-1
V gene: TRBV6-5
CDR3 protein: CASSSDPELGYNEQFF
CDR3 DNA: TGTGCCAGCAGTTCTGACCCGGAGTTGGGCTACAATGAGCAGTTCTTC

D gene: -
clone size: -
J gene: TRBJ2-7
V gene: TRBV7-2
CDR3 protein: CASSPYRALPDGQYF
CDR3 DNA: TGTGCCAGCAGCCCCTACCGGGCCTTGCCAGACGGGCAGTACTTC

D gene: TRBD1
clone size: -
J gene: TRBJ2-3
V gene: TRBV4-1
CDR3 protein: CASSQEPDRGTDTQYF
CDR3 DNA: TGCGCCAGCAGCCAAGAACCCGACAGGGGCACAGATACGCAGTATTTT

D gene: TRBD1
clone size: -
J gene: TRBJ1-2
V gene: TRBV7-6
CDR3 protein: CASSGGQGTNYGYTF
CDR3 DNA: TGTGCCAGCAGCGGCGGACAGGGAACTAACTATGGCTACACCTTC

D gene: TRBD2
clone size: -
J gene: TRBJ2-1
V gene: TRBV6-1
CDR3 protein: CASSEVLAGEFDEQFF
CDR3 DNA: TGTGCCAGCAGTGAAGTACTAGCGGGAGAGTTCGATGAGCAGTTCTTC

D gene: TRBD1
clone size: -
J gene: TRBJ2-7
V gene: TRBV7-6
CDR3 protein: CASSPGTGSFEQYF
CDR3 DNA: TGTGCCAGCAGCCCCGGGACAGGGTCCTTCGAGCAGTACTTC

D gene: -
clone size: -
J gene: TRBJ2-5
V gene: TRBV9
CDR3 protein: CASSGAPLTGTGETQYF
CDR3 DNA: TGTGCCAGCAGCGGAGCCCCCCTGACAGGGACTGGGGAGACCCAGTACTTC

D gene: -
clone size: -
J gene: TRBJ2-1
V gene: TRBV7-8
CDR3 protein: CASSSGNEQFF
CDR3 DNA: TGTGCCAGCAGCAGTGGCAATGAGCAGTTCTTC

D gene: -
clone size: -
J gene: TRBJ1-1
V gene: TRBV5-6
CDR3 protein: CASSLVRGNTEAFF
CDR3 DNA: TGTGCCAGCAGCTTAGTCAGGGGGAACACTGAAGCTTTCTTT

D gene: TRBD1
clone size: -
J gene: TRBJ2-7
V gene: TRBV6-5
CDR3 protein: CASSSQGQGAWEQYF
CDR3 DNA: TGTGCCAGCAGTTCCCAGGGACAGGGGGCGTGGGAGCAGTACTTC